This entry concerns a single TCR beta chain. Its antigen is currently unknown. The data were produced by immunoSEQ multiplex PCR, yet TCRdb's version contains in-frame clones alone and is incomplete. The sample lists 150,000 or so clones, 80% to 95% occurring once. CDR3 length: 12 residues. The germline V gene encodes CDR1 SQVTM and CDR2 ANQGSEA. After removal of 4 bases from V and 3 bases from J, the junction contained 2 bases not matched to a gene. This entry is derived from a study of T cell responses to AZD1222 COVID-19 vaccine. Overall study results and limits: Donor demographics were predominantly white British with a female majority; clonal diversity may be underestimated. With two AZD1222 doses given, Spike-specific TCR breadth and depth both rose.

This chain connects TRBV29-1 to TRBJ2-7; 8 nucleotides align to TRBD1. The sample consisted of peripheral blood, taken 28 days after the second AZD1222 dose. The TCR was taken from an adult who received the AZD1222 COVID-19 vaccine. CDR3 coding DNA: TGCAGCGTTGTACAGGGGGTCTACGAGCAGTACTTC. Its protein is CSVVQGVYEQYF.